This note documents a single T cell receptor beta chain sequence. Antigen: not known. The record originates from a study of T-cell reconstitution after alpha-beta-depleted transplantation in children. Overall study findings and caveats: Surviving recipient T cells and thymic progenitors accounted for the high day-60 TCRbeta diversity observed in some patients.

Preparation of the TCRbeta library used unique molecular identifiers. Using its own MiXCR run on the PCR reads, TCRdb lists one record per CDR3 protein. The table lists about 600,000 distinct CDR3 sequences, 20% to 25% of them singletons. Trimming took off 4 bases at V and 5 bases at J, with 17 bases between the two ends. Germline lookup yields CDR1 SGHTA and CDR2 FQGNSA. The CDR3 runs 15 residues. The chain recombines TRBV7-2 with TRBJ2-5; perhaps TRBD2 as D (6 bases). The sequencing used PBMCs, mostly from graft donor cells, collected 360 days after TCRalphabeta/CD19-depleted stem cell transplant. The sequence was collected from a boy younger than two who had a stem cell transplant for acute myeloid leukemia, so the T cells may come from the graft donor. The chain's CDR3 is CASSWDFARTETQYF. The CDR3 DNA follows: TGTGCCAGCAGCTGGGACTTCGCCAGGACCGAGACCCAGTACTTC.